This record concerns one TCR beta chain sequence. These data come from a study of radiotherapy plus CTLA-4 blockade in lung cancer. Clones were sequenced by immunoSEQ multiplex PCR, and TCRdb holds only the in-frame ones, with some missing. The data show 27,000 or so clones, about 76% seen once. CDR1 is SNHLY and CDR2 is FYNNEI in the germline V gene. V lost 8 bases, J lost 9 bases, and 17 bases lay in between. CDR3 length equals 13 residues. Specimen: peripheral blood, collected from a patient treated with radiotherapy plus ipilimumab. The clonotype originates from a human donor with non-small cell lung cancer that progressed on radiotherapy plus ipilimumab. The chain has TRBV2 and TRBJ1-5; D possibly corresponds to TRBD1 (6 bases). CDR3 DNA sequence: TGTGCCAGCGGTTCTGGGACAACTAGGCCCCAGCATTTT. Its protein product is CASGSGTTRPQHF. Variable domain in full (rest from reference TRBV2 and TRBJ1-5): EPEVTQTPSHQVTQMGQEVILRCVPISNHLYFYWYRQILGQKVEFLVSFYNNEISEKSEIFDDQFSVERPDGSNFTLKIRSTKLEDSAMYFCASGSGTTRPQHFGDGTRLSIL.